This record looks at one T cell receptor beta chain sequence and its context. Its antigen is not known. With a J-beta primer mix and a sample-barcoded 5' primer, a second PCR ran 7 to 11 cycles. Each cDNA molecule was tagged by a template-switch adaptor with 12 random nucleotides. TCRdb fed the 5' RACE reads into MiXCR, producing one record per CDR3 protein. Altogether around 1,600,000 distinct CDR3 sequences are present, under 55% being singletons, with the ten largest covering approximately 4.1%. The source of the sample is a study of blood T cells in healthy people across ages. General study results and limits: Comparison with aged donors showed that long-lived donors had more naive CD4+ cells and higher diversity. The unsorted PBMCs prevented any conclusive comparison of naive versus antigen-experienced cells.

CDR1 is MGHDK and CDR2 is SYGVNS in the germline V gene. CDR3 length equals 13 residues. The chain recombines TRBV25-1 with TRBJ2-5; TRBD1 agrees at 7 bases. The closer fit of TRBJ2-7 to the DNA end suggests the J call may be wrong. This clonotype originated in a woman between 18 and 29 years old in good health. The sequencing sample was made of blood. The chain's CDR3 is CASSGTGVGEQYF. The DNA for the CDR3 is TGTGCCAGCAGTGGGACAGGTGTCGGCGAGCAGTACTTC.